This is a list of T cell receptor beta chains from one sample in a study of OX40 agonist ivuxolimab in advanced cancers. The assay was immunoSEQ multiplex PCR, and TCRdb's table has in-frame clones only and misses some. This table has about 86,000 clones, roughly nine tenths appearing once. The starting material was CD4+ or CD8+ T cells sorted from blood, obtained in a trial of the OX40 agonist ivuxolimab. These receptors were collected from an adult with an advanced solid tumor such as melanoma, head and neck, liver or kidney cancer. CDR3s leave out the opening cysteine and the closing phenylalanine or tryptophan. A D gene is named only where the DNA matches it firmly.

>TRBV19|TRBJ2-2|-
ASSTSGHAGELF
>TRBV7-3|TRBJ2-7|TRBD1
ASSPTGGGEQY
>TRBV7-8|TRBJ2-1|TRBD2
ASSWGLAEYNEQF
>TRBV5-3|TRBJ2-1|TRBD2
ARNSGNAWGEQF
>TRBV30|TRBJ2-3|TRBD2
ASPPQRELGTDTQY
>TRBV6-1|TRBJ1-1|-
ASSAAPGAEAF
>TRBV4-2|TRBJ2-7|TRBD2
ASSQDRDTYSGRPTYEQY
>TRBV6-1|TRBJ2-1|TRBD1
ASKKGTGGVNEQF
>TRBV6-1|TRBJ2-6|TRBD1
ASSEAGRGLIGGANVLT
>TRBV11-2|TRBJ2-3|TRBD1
ASSRQGGGTDTQY
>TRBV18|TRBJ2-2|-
ASSPPALNTGELF
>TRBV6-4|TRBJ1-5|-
ASSQQLNQPQH
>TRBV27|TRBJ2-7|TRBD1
ASRPSSGTAHRQY
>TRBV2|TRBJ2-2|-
ASSEGTGELF
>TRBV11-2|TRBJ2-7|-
ASSYPGRTPYEQY
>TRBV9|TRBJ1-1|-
ASSVNSGGVAF
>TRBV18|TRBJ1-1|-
ASSSGAQNTEAF
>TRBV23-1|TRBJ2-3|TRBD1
ASSTGTGGPDTQY
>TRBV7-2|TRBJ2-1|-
ASSLEGGNYNEQF
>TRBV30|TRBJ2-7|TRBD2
AWSVGGRAYEQY
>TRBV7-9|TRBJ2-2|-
ASSLASPGELF
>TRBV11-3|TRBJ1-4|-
ASSQAPDPWEKLF
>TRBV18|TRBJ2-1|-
ASSLYSYNEQF
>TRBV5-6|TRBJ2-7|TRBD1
ASRRRDRGYEQY
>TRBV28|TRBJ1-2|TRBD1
ASSLGTGGGGYT
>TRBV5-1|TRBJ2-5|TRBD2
ASTRGWGTSGEETQY
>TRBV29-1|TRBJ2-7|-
SVKVYSDPSYEQY
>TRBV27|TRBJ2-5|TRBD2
ASSLTPGRAEETQY
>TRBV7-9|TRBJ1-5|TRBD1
ASSPGGDQPQH
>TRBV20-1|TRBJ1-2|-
RSLGYT
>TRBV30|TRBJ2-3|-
AWSASGTQVEY
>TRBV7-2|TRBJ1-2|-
ASSVRTSHGYT
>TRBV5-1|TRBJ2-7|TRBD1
ASAQGAASYEQY
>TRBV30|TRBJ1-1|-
AWSIDRLNTEAF
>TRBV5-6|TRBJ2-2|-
ASSRSGAGELF
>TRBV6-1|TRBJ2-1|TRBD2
ASSEEIAGALRLIEQF
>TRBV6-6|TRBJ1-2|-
ASSYILQENYGYT
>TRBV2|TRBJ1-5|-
ASSEIGGTSNQPQH
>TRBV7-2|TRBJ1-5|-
ASSFQGVQPQH
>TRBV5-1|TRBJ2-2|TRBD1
ASSLSGTANTGELF
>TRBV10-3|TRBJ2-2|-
AISPRGINTGELF
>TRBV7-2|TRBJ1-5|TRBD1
ASSPQGGLSNQPQH
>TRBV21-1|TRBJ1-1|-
ASSKPRDQRQTGTEAF
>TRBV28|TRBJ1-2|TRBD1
ASSLFPGTGNYGYT
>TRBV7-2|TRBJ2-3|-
ASIVARDADTQY
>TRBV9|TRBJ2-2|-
ASSVGGNTGELF
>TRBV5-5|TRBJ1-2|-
ASSQMTGFWGYT
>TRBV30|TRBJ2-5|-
AWTIRGRETQY
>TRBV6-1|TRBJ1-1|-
ASLRTAMDTEAF
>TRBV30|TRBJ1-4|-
AWSVLGRGQEKLF
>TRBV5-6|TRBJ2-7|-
ASSLVSGSYEQY
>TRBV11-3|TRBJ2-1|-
ASSLEPGTEQF
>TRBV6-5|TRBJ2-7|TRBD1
ASSTRQGPYEQY
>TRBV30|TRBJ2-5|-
AWSVGGKAQY
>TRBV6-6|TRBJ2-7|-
ASSPGGSHYEQY
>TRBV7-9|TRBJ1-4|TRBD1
ASSIQMGTGREKLF
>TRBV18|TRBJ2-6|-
ASSPLAPSSGANVLT